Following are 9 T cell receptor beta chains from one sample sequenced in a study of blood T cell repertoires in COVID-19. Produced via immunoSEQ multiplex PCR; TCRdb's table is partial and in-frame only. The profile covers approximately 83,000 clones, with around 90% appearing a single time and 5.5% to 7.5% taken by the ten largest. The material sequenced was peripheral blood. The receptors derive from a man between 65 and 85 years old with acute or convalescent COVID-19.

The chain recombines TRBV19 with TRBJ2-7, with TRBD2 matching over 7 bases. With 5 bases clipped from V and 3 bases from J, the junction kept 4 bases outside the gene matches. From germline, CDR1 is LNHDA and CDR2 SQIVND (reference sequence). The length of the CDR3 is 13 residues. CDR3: CASSVGGGYEQYF. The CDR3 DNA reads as TGTGCCAGTAGTGTTGGGGGGGGCTACGAGCAGTACTTC.

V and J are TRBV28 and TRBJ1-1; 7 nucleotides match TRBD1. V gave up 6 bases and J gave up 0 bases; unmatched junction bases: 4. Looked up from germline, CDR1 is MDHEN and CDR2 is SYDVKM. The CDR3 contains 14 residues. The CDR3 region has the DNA TGTGCCAGCAGGCCGGGACAGATGAACACTGAAGCTTTCTTT. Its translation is CASRPGQMNTEAFF.

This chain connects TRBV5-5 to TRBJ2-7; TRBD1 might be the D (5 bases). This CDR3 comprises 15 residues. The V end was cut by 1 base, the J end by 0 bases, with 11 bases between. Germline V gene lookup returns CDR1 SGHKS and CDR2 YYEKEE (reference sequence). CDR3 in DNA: TGTGCCAGCAGCTTGTTAGCCCAGGGCTCCTACGAGCAGTACTTC. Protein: CASSLLAQGSYEQYF.

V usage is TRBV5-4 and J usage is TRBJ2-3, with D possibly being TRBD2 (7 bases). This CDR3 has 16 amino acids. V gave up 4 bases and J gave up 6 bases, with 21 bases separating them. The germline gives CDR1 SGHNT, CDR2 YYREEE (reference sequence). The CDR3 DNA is TGTGCCAGCAGCCCCCCGGGGGGCGGAGAGGGCGATACGCAGTATTTT. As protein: CASSPPGGGEGDTQYF.

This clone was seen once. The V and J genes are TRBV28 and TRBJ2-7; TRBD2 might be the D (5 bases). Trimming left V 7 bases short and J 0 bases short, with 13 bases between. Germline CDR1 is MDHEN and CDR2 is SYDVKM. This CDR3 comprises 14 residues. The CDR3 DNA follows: TGTGCCAGCAATGGGAGACCAACCTCCTACGAGCAGTACTTC. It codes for CASNGRPTSYEQYF.

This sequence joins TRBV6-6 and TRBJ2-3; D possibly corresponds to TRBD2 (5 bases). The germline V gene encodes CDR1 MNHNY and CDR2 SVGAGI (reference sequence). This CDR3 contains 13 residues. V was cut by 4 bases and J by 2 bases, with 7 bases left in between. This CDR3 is CASSSGITDTQYF. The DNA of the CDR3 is TGTGCCAGCAGTTCCGGGATCACAGATACGCAGTATTTT.

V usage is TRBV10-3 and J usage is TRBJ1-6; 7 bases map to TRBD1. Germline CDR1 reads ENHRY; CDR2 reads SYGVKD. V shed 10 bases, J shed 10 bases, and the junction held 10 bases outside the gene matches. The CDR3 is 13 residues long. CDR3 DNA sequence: TGTGCCAGCATGGACAGGCGGGACTCACCCCTCCACTTT. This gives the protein CASMDRRDSPLHF.

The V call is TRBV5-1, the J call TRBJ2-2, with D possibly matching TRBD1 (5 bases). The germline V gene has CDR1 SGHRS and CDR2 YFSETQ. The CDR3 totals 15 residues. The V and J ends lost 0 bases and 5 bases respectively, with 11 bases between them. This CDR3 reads CASSLAEGVTGELFF. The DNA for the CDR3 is TGCGCCAGCAGCTTGGCGGAAGGGGTTACCGGGGAGCTGTTTTTT.

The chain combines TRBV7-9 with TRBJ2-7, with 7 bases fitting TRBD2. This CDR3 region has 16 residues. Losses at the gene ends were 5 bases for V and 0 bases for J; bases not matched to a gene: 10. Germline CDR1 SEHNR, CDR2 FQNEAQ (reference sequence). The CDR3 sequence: CASSPFGGSSSYEQYF. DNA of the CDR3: TGTGCCAGCAGCCCATTCGGGGGGAGTAGCTCCTACGAGCAGTACTTC.